This T cell receptor (beta chain) was documented in a study of beta chain features in type 1 diabetes. Heparinised blood was drawn once per donor, averaging around 120 mL. Broader study findings: A possible short-template PCR bias applies equally to patients and controls. Within each of all four CD4+ subsets, Type 1 diabetes patients had TCRB CDR3s that were moderately but significantly shorter.

A remark on this clone: Its cognate antigen is unknown.

The sequenced template was cDNA made from the entire isolated RNA. Assay used: immunoSEQ multiplex PCR; TCRdb lists only in-frame clones, some missing. The sample has under 200,000 clones; 6.5% to 8.5% are singletons. Trimming removed 9 bases at V and 2 bases at J, with 9 bases between. The CDR3 length is 12 residues. Looked up from germline, CDR1 is SNHLY and CDR2 is FYNNEI. What was sequenced was central memory CD4+ T cells from blood. The V gene is TRBV2, the J gene TRBJ2-3; tentative D call: TRBD2 (6 bases). The TCR originated in a young woman with type 1 diabetes. In DNA form, the CDR3 reads TGTGCCAGGACTAGAAACACAGATACGCAGTATTTT. It specifies CARTRNTDTQYF.